The clone carrying this T cell receptor beta chain came up once. Its antigen is currently unknown. With survey level as its setting, the immunoSEQ assay was v3.0. Some clones are missing from TCRdb's copy, which holds only in-frame ones; the method was immunoSEQ multiplex PCR. Among 30,000 to 50,000 clones, 75% to 90% were seen once, and the ten largest hold 3.9%. The data originate from a study of long-term antiretroviral therapy in people with HIV. The study's findings and limits: Patients on ART gained diversity, which nonetheless stayed below transplant donor controls. The clones with expansion before ART were dominant in the repertoire at all time points.

The CDR3 has 15 amino acids. Germline loops: CDR1 SGHRS, CDR2 YFSETQ. The junction had 6 bases not matched to a gene; V was cut back by 1 base and J by 5 bases. The rearrangement uses TRBV5-1 and TRBJ2-1; 7 nucleotides match TRBD2. The source material was unsorted PBMCs, sampled just before starting antiretroviral therapy. This sequence originates from a woman aged 18-30 years with HIV. CDR3 loop: CASSLNAGENNEQFF. The DNA of the CDR3 is TGCGCCAGCAGCTTGAACGCGGGAGAAAACAATGAGCAGTTCTTC.